This passage covers 15 T cell receptor beta chains from one sample sequenced in a study of blood T cell repertoires in COVID-19. Some clones are missing from TCRdb's copy, which holds only in-frame ones; the method was immunoSEQ multiplex PCR. Of about 300,000 clones in the sample, about 87% were seen once. Source material: peripheral blood. These TCRs come from a woman aged 25 to 39 who had recovered from COVID-19.

This sequence joins TRBV5-1 and TRBJ1-1, with D perhaps matching TRBD1 (6 bases). The CDR3 totals 19 residues. Germline V gene sequence: CDR1 SGHRS, CDR2 YFSETQ. Trimming shortened V by 4 bases and J by 4 bases, and 29 bases separated the two germline ends. CDR3 nucleotides: TGCGCCAGCAGCGACCACAGGGTGGGGTGGTCACTGTCTGTCACTGAAGCTTTCTTT. Residues: CASSDHRVGWSLSVTEAFF. Variable domain in full (rest from reference TRBV5-1 and TRBJ1-1): KAGVTQTPRYLIKTRGQQVTLSCSPISGHRSVSWYQQTPGQGLQFLFEYFSETQRNKGNFPGRFSGRQFSNSRSEMNVSTLELGDSALYLCASSDHRVGWSLSVTEAFFGQGTRLTVV.

V gene TRBV5-8 combines with J gene TRBJ2-2; 10 bases match TRBD1. After removal of 4 bases from V and 4 bases from J, the junction contained 4 bases not matched to a gene. This CDR3 spans 15 amino acids. The germline gives CDR1 SGHTS, CDR2 YDEGEE. The CDR3 nucleotides are TGTGCCAGCAGCCCATGGACAGGGGGCACCGGGGAGCTGTTTTTT. Translated, it gives CASSPWTGGTGELFF.

The J gene is TRBJ2-4, the V gene TRBV4-1, with TRBD2 matching 7 bases. V shed 1 base and J 7 bases; nucleotides not matched to a gene: 7. This CDR3 is built from 15 residues. Per the germline V gene, CDR1 is MGHRA and CDR2 is YSYEKL. This CDR3 reads CASSQGLARGNIQYF. The CDR3 DNA reads as TGCGCCAGCAGCCAAGGCCTAGCGCGGGGGAACATTCAGTACTTC.

The J gene is TRBJ2-5, the V gene TRBV28; 8 nucleotides agree with TRBD1. V was clipped by 5 bases and J by 1 base; unmatched bases: 9. The V gene's germline CDR1 is MDHEN and CDR2 SYDVKM. CDR3 length: 16 amino acids. This CDR3 reads CASSPTGAGLQETQYF. DNA for the CDR3: TGTGCCAGCAGTCCGACAGGGGCGGGGCTCCAAGAGACCCAGTACTTC.

V usage is TRBV18 and J usage is TRBJ1-3, with D perhaps matching TRBD1 (6 bases). V dropped 3 bases and J dropped 4 bases, with 16 bases sitting between them. Germline loops: CDR1 KGHSH, CDR2 LQKENI. The CDR3 runs to 16 residues. CDR3 bases: TGTGCCAGCTCACCCCTCGGACAGAACAACGGAAACACCATATATTTT. Translated, it gives CASSPLGQNNGNTIYF.

The genes are TRBV28 and TRBJ1-1; the match to TRBD1 covers 8 bases. V shed 6 bases and J 0 bases; nucleotides not matched to a gene: 12. CDR3 length: 17 residues. CDR1 and CDR2 (germline): MDHEN, SYDVKM. In DNA form, the CDR3 reads TGTGCCAGCAGACCAGGACAGGGAAGGGGTTTGAACACTGAAGCTTTCTTT. This translates into CASRPGQGRGLNTEAFF.

The chain links TRBV28 to TRBJ2-2, with a tentative D call TRBD1 (6 bases). This CDR3 comprises 16 residues. The V end was cut by 4 bases, the J end by 0 bases, with 12 bases between. Germline lookup yields CDR1 MDHEN and CDR2 SYDVKM. As DNA, the CDR3 is TGTGCCAGCAGTTCGGCCGACAGGTCGAACACCGGGGAGCTGTTTTTT. It is translated as CASSSADRSNTGELFF.

This clone was seen a few times. The rearrangement links TRBV27 to TRBJ1-4; D is perhaps TRBD1 (5 bases). CDR1 and CDR2 (germline): MNHEY, SMNVEV (reference sequence). Between the trimmed V and J ends, which lost 8 bases and 2 bases, there was a span of 15 bases. CDR3 length equals 15 residues. CDR3 sequence reads: CASGRGSGTNEKLFF. For the CDR3, the DNA is TGTGCCAGCGGTAGGGGCTCTGGTACTAATGAAAAACTGTTTTTT.

The chain employs TRBV2 and TRBJ2-2; D might be TRBD1 (7 bases). Trimming left V 2 bases short and J 7 bases short, with 11 bases between. Germline CDR1 and CDR2: SNHLY and FYNNEI. The CDR3 runs to 14 residues. The DNA for the CDR3 is TGTGCCAGCAGTGAACAGGGGGGAGGCGGGGAGCTGTTTTTT. It yields the protein CASSEQGGGGELFF.

The gene calls are TRBV24-1 and TRBJ1-2, with D uncertain. The germline V gene has CDR1 KGHDR and CDR2 SFDVKD. The CDR3 is 12 residues long. V lost 0 bases, J lost 5 bases, and 3 bases lay in between. CDR3 amino acids: CATSDLLYGYTF. In nucleotides, the CDR3 is TGTGCCACCAGTGATTTGCTTTATGGCTACACCTTC.

This clone was detected only a few times. The V gene is TRBV6-4, the J gene TRBJ2-1; 12 bases agree with TRBD2. CDR1 and CDR2 (germline): MRHNA, SNTAGT. V dropped 7 bases and J dropped 2; count of bases not matched to a gene: 6. The CDR3 contains 16 residues. CDR3 region: CASKASGGAAYNEQFF. As DNA, the CDR3 is TGTGCCAGCAAGGCTAGCGGGGGGGCAGCCTACAATGAGCAGTTCTTC.

The chain has TRBV20-1 and TRBJ2-5; D not resolved. CDR1 DFQATT and CDR2 SNEGSKA come from the germline V gene (reference sequence). The CDR3 covers 11 residues. The ends were cut back, 0 bases at V and 4 bases at J, with 3 bases in the middle. The chain's CDR3 is CSARDIETQYF. DNA of the CDR3: TGCAGTGCTAGAGATATAGAGACCCAGTACTTC.

The genes are TRBV4-2 and TRBJ1-1; TRBD1 matches 8 bases. The V gene end was trimmed by 2 bases and the J gene end by 6 bases; junction bases not matched to a gene: 2. CDR3 length: 13 residues. Germline CDR1 and CDR2: LGHNA and YNFKEQ. CDR3 region: CASSQQGAAEAFF. The CDR3, as DNA: TGTGCCAGCAGCCAACAGGGGGCCGCTGAAGCTTTCTTT.

The rearrangement uses TRBV12-5 and TRBJ2-5, with 13 bases aligning to TRBD2. This CDR3 has 15 amino acids. Germline CDR1 reads LGHNT; CDR2 reads FRNRAP. The junction had 3 bases not matched to a gene; V was cut back by 5 bases and J by 3 bases. CDR3 loop: CASGKGTSGEETQYF. Written as DNA, the CDR3 is TGTGCTAGTGGTAAAGGGACTAGCGGGGAAGAGACCCAGTACTTC.

The rearrangement joins TRBV7-2 to TRBJ2-3; 11 positions match TRBD2. CDR1 is SGHTA and CDR2 is FQGNSA in the germline V gene. Trimming took 3 bases from V and 2 from J; bases not matched to a gene: 4. The CDR3 loop spans 16 amino acids. In DNA, the CDR3 is TGTGCCAGCAGCTTGAGACTAGCGGGGCTCACAGATACGCAGTATTTT. The encoded protein is CASSLRLAGLTDTQYF.